The next 23 T cell receptor beta chains were all read from a single sample in a study of patients and donors after allogeneic stem cell transplantation (dated by TCRdb to 2020 to 2021). Preparation of the library involved RT-PCR. Sequenced using a NextSeq 550. TCRdb reanalyzed the raw reads on its own, using fastp at Q25 for trimming and MiXCR for clone calling, and kept in-frame beta chains. CDR3 protein duplicates are merged, each entry listing the most common genes and DNA. The sample yields hundreds of thousands of distinct CDR3 sequences; roughly 15% were counted once. 11% of the sample lies in the top ten. The sample consisted of blood, either unsorted or a sorted T cell fraction (not recorded which). The receptors come from a human donor who was either an allogeneic HSCT recipient or a stem cell or donor lymphocyte infusion donor (not recorded which). It is not recorded whose cells these are; they may come from a transplant donor.

This clonotype was seen at least ten times. As DNA, the CDR3 is TGTGCCAGCAGTGGCGAGGGTACCAATGAGCAGTTCTTC. Translation gives CASSGEGTNEQFF. This rearrangement joins TRBV2 to TRBJ2-1; TRBD2 is a possible D gene (5 bases). CDR3 length: 13 residues. Germline CDR1 is SNHLY and CDR2 is FYNNEI. The germline V and J ends were trimmed by 4 bases and 6 bases, with 10 bases remaining between them. Variable domain in full (rest from reference TRBV2 and TRBJ2-1): EPEVTQTPSHQVTQMGQEVILRCVPISNHLYFYWYRQILGQKVEFLVSFYNNEISEKSEIFDDQFSVERPDGSNFTLKIRSTKLEDSAMYFCASSGEGTNEQFFGPGTRLTVL.

This clonotype was counted between two and nine times. CDR3 sequence (DNA): TGTGCCAGCAGCTTATGGGGGGGACTAGCGGAACAGAGGCAGTTCTTC. This codes for CASSLWGGLAEQRQFF. The genes are TRBV11-3 and TRBJ2-1; 11 nucleotides align to TRBD2. V lost 2 bases to trimming and J lost 12 bases; unmatched junction nucleotides: 12. CDR3 size: 16 residues. Germline V gene lookup returns CDR1 SGHNT and CDR2 YENEEA.

The sample holds many counts of this clonotype. The CDR3 protein is CATSRDKSGGKGYTF. The CDR3 DNA reads as TGTGCCACCAGCAGAGACAAGTCAGGGGGGAAAGGCTACACCTTC. V usage is TRBV15 and J usage is TRBJ1-2, with TRBD1 identical over 7 bases. The V gene end was trimmed by 0 bases and the J gene end by 8 bases; junction bases not matched to a gene: 9. Germline V gene data show CDR1 as LNHNV and CDR2 as YYDKDF (reference sequence). The CDR3 extends over 15 amino acids.

At least ten counts were recorded for this clonotype. The chain links TRBV5-8 to TRBJ1-5, with unresolved D. The CDR3 is 16 amino acids. V shed 1 base and J shed 0 bases, with 11 bases lying between them. The germline V gene has CDR1 SGHTS and CDR2 YDEGEE. CDR3 bases: TGTGCCAGCAGCTTGAGTCAGGCTTATAGCAATCAGCCCCAGCATTTT. It codes for CASSLSQAYSNQPQHF.

V usage is TRBV11-2 and J usage is TRBJ1-4, with D maybe TRBD1 (6 bases). CDR3 length equals 15 residues. CDR1 is SGHAT and CDR2 is FQNNGV in the germline V gene. V gave up 2 bases and J gave up 5 bases, with 12 bases separating them. CDR3 sequence: CASSLTGTRNEKLFF. DNA of the CDR3: TGTGCCAGCAGCTTAACCGGGACAAGGAATGAAAAACTGTTTTTT.

The chain has TRBV20-1 and TRBJ2-7; 9 nucleotides line up with TRBD2. V shed 3 bases and J 7 bases; nucleotides not matched to a gene: 7. CDR1 DFQATT and CDR2 SNEGSKA come from the germline V gene (reference sequence). This CDR3 has 13 amino acids. CDR3: CSARGIAGDEQYF. The DNA for the CDR3 is TGCAGTGCTAGGGGGATAGCGGGAGATGAGCAGTACTTC.

This chain uses TRBV20-1 with TRBJ1-5, with 8 bases lining up with TRBD1. Looked up from germline, CDR1 is DFQATT and CDR2 is SNEGSKA (reference sequence). V dropped 3 bases and J dropped 2; count of bases not matched to a gene: 3. There are 14 residues in the CDR3. The chain's CDR3 is CSASRDRRNQPQHF. Written as DNA, the CDR3 is TGCAGTGCTAGTCGGGACAGGCGCAATCAGCCCCAGCATTTT.

V is TRBV2 and J is TRBJ2-6; 9 bases are a match to TRBD1. The CDR3 has 17 amino acids. Germline assignment: CDR1 SNHLY and CDR2 FYNNEI. V dropped 6 bases and J dropped 7; count of bases not matched to a gene: 13. The CDR3 sequence is CASRAGTGLSGANVLTF. The CDR3 nucleotides read TGTGCCAGCAGGGCCGGGACAGGGCTGTCGGGCGCCAACGTCCTGACTTTC.

This clonotype was observed a few times. This chain joins TRBV2 and TRBJ1-1; 9 bases map to TRBD1. Germline V lookup: CDR1 SNHLY, CDR2 FYNNEI. There are 15 residues in the CDR3. The junction had 7 bases not matched to a gene; V was cut back by 3 bases and J by 5 bases. The CDR3 protein is CASSEIQGARTEAFF. The DNA of the CDR3 is TGTGCCAGCAGTGAGATACAGGGGGCGAGGACTGAAGCTTTCTTT.

This clonotype was recorded many times. V gene TRBV12-3 or TRBV12-4 combines with J gene TRBJ2-2; 10 positions agree with TRBD1. CDR3 length equals 16 residues. The V gene end was trimmed by 4 bases and the J gene end by 4 bases; junction bases not matched to a gene: 6. DNA of the CDR3: TGTGCCAGCAGTTCGGGACAGGGGCGGGCCACCGGGGAGCTGTTTTTT. It translates to CASSSGQGRATGELFF.

In its sample, this clonotype was seen many times. The junction departs from germline at one end; a sequencing error may be responsible. The J gene is TRBJ1-1, the V gene TRBV7-8; 9 bases fit TRBD1. This CDR3 spans 17 amino acids. The germline V gene encodes CDR1 SGHVS and CDR2 FQNEAQ. The CDR3 loop is CASSLGATGTGNPEAFF. CDR3 in DNA: TGTGCCAGCAGCTTAGGCGCGACCGGGACAGGGAACCCTGAAGCTTTCTTT.

This chain uses TRBV6-1 with TRBJ2-5; D possibly matches TRBD1 or TRBD2 (5 bases each). The CDR3 is made up of 16 amino acids. From germline, CDR1 is MNHNS and CDR2 SASEGT. Trimming stripped 7 bases from V and 0 bases from J, with 18 bases between. CDR3 sequence (DNA): TGTGCCAGCAAGGCGGGTAAGGGGACGTACCAAGAGACCCAGTACTTC. It specifies CASKAGKGTYQETQYF.

This clonotype was seen at least ten times. The rearrangement links TRBV2 to TRBJ1-5; D is ambiguous. This CDR3 spans 14 amino acids. V was pared by 0 bases and J by 3 bases, with 6 bases between. CDR1 and CDR2 from the germline V gene are SNHLY and FYNNEI. In DNA, the CDR3 is TGTGCCAGCAGTGAAGCAGGGCCCAATCAGCCCCAGCATTTT. Residues: CASSEAGPNQPQHF.

This clonotype was seen a handful of times. The J gene is TRBJ2-7, the V gene TRBV6-5; D remains unclear. Germline V lookup: CDR1 MNHEY, CDR2 SVGAGI. CDR3 size: 12 residues. The ends were cut back, 7 bases at V and 6 bases at J, with 13 bases in the middle. The DNA of the CDR3 is TGTGCCAGCAAAACCCCGGGTAGCGAGCAGTACTTC. Protein product: CASKTPGSEQYF.

The V and J genes are TRBV6-1 and TRBJ1-3; D is unresolved. The V gene lost 1 base and the J gene lost 0 bases, with 4 bases spanning the gap. The CDR3 has 14 residues. The germline V gene encodes CDR1 MNHNS and CDR2 SASEGT. This CDR3 reads CASSEGASGNTIYF. DNA for the CDR3: TGTGCCAGCAGTGAAGGGGCCTCTGGAAACACCATATATTTT.

V gene TRBV20-1 combines with J gene TRBJ1-2; D uncertain. V was cut by 2 bases and J by 6 bases, with 10 bases left in between. The CDR3 runs to 12 residues. Germline V gene data show CDR1 as DFQATT and CDR2 as SNEGSKA (reference sequence). CDR3 protein: CSARTDTHGYTF. As DNA, the CDR3 is TGCAGTGCTAGAACGGATACCCATGGCTACACCTTC.

This clonotype was counted ten times or more. V usage is TRBV7-6 and J usage is TRBJ2-3; no definite D call. Germline V CDR1 and CDR2: SGHVS, FNYEAQ. V was trimmed by 4 bases and J by 0 bases, leaving 8 bases between them. The CDR3 extends over 14 amino acids. CDR3 sequence (DNA): TGTGCCAGCAGCTCACAGACTAGCACAGATACGCAGTATTTT. This encodes CASSSQTSTDTQYF.

This clonotype was observed many times. The chain couples TRBV5-1 to TRBJ2-1; TRBD2 aligns across 11 bases. This CDR3 is built from 15 residues. The J segment lost 6 bases and the V segment lost 4 bases, leaving 6 bases of the junction unmatched. The germline gives CDR1 SGHRS, CDR2 YFSETQ. CDR3 sequence: CASSVNSGGGNEQFF. The CDR3, as DNA: TGCGCCAGCAGCGTAAATAGCGGGGGGGGCAATGAGCAGTTCTTC.

V usage is TRBV13 and J usage is TRBJ2-5; the D is unclear. The germline gives CDR1 PRHDT, CDR2 FYEKMQ (reference sequence). V lost 5 bases and J 5 bases, leaving 12 bases between the germline ends. CDR3 length: 13 residues. The CDR3 loop is CASSPPSAETQYF. For the CDR3, the DNA is TGTGCCAGCAGCCCACCTTCAGCGGAGACCCAGTACTTC.

This clonotype was seen ten or more times. V gene TRBV6-1 combines with J gene TRBJ2-1; no clear D gene. The V end was cut by 1 base, the J end by 3 bases, with 13 bases between. The V gene's germline CDR1 is MNHNS and CDR2 SASEGT. This CDR3 contains 16 residues. The CDR3 region is CASSEDLGPIYNEQFF. The CDR3 coding sequence is TGTGCCAGCAGTGAAGACCTAGGACCCATCTACAATGAGCAGTTCTTC.

This clonotype was seen repeatedly, ten times or more. The V and J genes are TRBV20-1 and TRBJ1-4; 7 bases map to TRBD1. The V gene's germline CDR1 is DFQATT and CDR2 SNEGSKA (reference sequence). V dropped 5 bases and J dropped 5; count of bases not matched to a gene: 8. The CDR3 loop spans 14 amino acids. The CDR3: CSALRGGANEKLFF. DNA of the CDR3: TGCAGTGCTCTCAGGGGGGGGGCAAATGAAAAACTGTTTTTT.

This clonotype has more than one count but fewer than ten. The chain employs TRBV29-1 and TRBJ2-3; 11 bases line up with TRBD1. V lost 4 bases to trimming and J lost 5 bases; unmatched junction nucleotides: 5. Per the germline V gene, CDR1 is SQVTM and CDR2 is ANQGSEA. The CDR3 has 14 amino acids. CDR3 sequence: CSVGTGGRGDTQYF. The CDR3 DNA sequence: TGCAGCGTTGGGACAGGGGGCAGGGGAGATACGCAGTATTTT.

This clonotype was seen only a few times. CDR3 sequence reads: CASSEGGQGASPQHF. Written as DNA, the CDR3 is TGTGCCAGCAGTGAGGGCGGACAGGGGGCAAGCCCCCAGCATTTT. V gene TRBV6-1 combines with J gene TRBJ1-5; the match to TRBD1 covers 11 bases. Unmatched junction bases numbered 8, after V lost 3 bases and J lost 10 bases. This CDR3 has 15 amino acids. Germline assignment: CDR1 MNHNS and CDR2 SASEGT.